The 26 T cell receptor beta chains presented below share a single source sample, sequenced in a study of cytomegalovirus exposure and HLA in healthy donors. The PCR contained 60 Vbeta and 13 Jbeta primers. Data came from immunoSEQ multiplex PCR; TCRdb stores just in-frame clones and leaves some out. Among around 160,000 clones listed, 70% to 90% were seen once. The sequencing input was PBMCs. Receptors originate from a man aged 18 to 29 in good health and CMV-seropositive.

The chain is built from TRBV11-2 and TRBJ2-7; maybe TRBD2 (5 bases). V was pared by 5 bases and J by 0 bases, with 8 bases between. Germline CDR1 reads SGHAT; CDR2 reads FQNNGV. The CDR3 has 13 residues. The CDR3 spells CASSRRDSYEQYF. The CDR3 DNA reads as TGTGCCAGCAGCCGCCGGGACTCCTACGAGCAGTACTTC.

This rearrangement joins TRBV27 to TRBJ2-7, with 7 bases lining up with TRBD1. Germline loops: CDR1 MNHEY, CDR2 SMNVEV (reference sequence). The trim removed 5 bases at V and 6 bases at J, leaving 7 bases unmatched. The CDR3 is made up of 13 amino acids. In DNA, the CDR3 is TGTGCCAGCAGTCAGACAGGGTGGGGCGAGCAGTACTTC. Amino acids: CASSQTGWGEQYF.

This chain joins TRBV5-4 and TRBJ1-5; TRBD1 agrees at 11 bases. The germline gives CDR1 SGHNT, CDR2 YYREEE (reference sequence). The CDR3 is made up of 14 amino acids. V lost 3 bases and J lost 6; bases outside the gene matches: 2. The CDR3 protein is CASSSGQGGQPQHF. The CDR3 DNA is TGTGCCAGCAGCTCGGGACAGGGGGGTCAGCCCCAGCATTTT.

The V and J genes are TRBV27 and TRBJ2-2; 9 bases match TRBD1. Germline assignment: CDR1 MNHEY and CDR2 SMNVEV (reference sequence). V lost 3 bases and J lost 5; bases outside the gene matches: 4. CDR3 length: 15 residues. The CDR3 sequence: CASSFTGGGTGELFF. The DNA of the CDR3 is TGTGCCAGCAGTTTTACAGGGGGCGGAACCGGGGAGCTGTTTTTT.

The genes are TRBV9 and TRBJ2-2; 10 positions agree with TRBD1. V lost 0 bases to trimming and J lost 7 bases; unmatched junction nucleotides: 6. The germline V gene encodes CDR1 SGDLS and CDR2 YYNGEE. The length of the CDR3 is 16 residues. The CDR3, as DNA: TGTGCCAGCAGCGTAGTTGACAGGGGGCTTAACGGGGAGCTGTTTTTT. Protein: CASSVVDRGLNGELFF. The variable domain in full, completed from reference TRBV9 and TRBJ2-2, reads DSGVTQTPKHLITATGQRVTLRCSPRSGDLSVYWYQQSLDQGLQFLIQYYNGEERAKGNILERFSAQQFPDLHSELNLSSLELGDSALYFCASSVVDRGLNGELFFGEGSRLTVL.

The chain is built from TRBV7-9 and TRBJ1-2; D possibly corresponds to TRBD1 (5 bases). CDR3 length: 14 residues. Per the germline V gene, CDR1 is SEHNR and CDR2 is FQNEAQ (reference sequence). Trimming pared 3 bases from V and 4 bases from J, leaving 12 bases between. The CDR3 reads CASSFVQESYGYTF. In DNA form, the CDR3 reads TGTGCCAGCAGCTTCGTACAGGAGAGCTATGGCTACACCTTC.

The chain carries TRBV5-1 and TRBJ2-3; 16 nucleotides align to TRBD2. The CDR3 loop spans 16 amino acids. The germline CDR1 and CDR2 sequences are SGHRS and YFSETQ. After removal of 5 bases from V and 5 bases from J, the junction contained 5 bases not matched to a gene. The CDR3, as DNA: TGCGCCAGCAGTTCGGGACTAGCGGGGGGGGTAGATACGCAGTATTTT. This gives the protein CASSSGLAGGVDTQYF.

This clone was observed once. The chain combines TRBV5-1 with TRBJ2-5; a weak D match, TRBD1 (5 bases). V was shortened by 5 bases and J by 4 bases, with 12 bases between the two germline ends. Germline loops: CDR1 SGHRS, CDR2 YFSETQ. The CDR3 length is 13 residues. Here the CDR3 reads CASRQAPPETQYF. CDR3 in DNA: TGCGCCAGCAGACAGGCGCCCCCAGAGACCCAGTACTTC.

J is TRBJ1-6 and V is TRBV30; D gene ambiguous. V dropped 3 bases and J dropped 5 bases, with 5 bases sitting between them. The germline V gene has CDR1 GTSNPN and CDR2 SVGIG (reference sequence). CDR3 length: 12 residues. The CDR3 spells CAWSQDNSPLHF. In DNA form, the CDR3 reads TGTGCCTGGAGCCAGGATAATTCACCCCTCCACTTT.

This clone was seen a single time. CDR3 nucleotide sequence: TGTGCCAGCAGCTCTCTTAGGGGGGGAGAGACCCAGTACTTC. It is translated as CASSSLRGGETQYF. The chain has TRBV7-8 and TRBJ2-5, with D perhaps TRBD2 (7 bases). Germline CDR1 reads SGHVS; CDR2 reads FQNEAQ. The V gene lost 4 bases and the J gene lost 4 bases, with 13 bases spanning the gap. The CDR3 sequence is 14 residues long.

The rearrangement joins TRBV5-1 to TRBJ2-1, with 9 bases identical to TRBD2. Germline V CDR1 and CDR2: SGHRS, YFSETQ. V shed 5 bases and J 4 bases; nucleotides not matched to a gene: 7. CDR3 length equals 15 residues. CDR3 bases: TGCGCCAGCAGAGCCGGCGGGGGGGGTTACAATGAGCAGTTCTTC. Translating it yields CASRAGGGGYNEQFF. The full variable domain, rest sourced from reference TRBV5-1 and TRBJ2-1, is KAGVTQTPRYLIKTRGQQVTLSCSPISGHRSVSWYQQTPGQGLQFLFEYFSETQRNKGNFPGRFSGRQFSNSRSEMNVSTLELGDSALYLCASRAGGGGYNEQFFGPGTRLTVL.

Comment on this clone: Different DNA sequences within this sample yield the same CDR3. CDR3 amino acids: CASSLGQANYGYTF. The CDR3 bases are TGTGCCAGCAGCTTAGGGCAGGCTAACTATGGCTACACCTTC. The rearrangement joins TRBV11-2 to TRBJ1-2; no firm D call. Trimming cost V 1 base and J 0 bases, with 6 bases left between them. CDR1 and CDR2 (germline): SGHAT, FQNNGV. CDR3 length: 14 residues. Variable domain in full (rest from reference TRBV11-2 and TRBJ1-2): EAGVAQSPRYKIIEKRQSVAFWCNPISGHATLYWYQQILGQGPKLLIQFQNNGVVDDSQLPKDRFSAERLKGVDSTLKIQPAKLEDSAVYLCASSLGQANYGYTFGSGTRLTVV.

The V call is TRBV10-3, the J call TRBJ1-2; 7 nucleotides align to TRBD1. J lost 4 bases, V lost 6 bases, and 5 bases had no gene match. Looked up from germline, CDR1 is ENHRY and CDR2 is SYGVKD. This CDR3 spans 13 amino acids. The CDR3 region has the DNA TGTGCCATCAGCTTGGACAGGTCCTATGGCTACACCTTC. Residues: CAISLDRSYGYTF.

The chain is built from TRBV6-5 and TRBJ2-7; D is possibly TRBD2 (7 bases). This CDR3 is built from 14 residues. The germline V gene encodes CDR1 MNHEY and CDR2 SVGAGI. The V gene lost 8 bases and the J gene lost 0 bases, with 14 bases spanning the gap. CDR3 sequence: CASWEGGNSYEQYF. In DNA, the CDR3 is TGTGCCAGCTGGGAGGGGGGGAACTCCTACGAGCAGTACTTC.

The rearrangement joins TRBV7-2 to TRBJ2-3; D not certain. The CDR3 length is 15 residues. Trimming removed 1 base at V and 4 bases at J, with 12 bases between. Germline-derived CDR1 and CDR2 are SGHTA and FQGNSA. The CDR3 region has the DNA TGTGCCAGCAGCTTAGGCAGTACCCACCCAGATACGCAGTATTTT. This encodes CASSLGSTHPDTQYF.

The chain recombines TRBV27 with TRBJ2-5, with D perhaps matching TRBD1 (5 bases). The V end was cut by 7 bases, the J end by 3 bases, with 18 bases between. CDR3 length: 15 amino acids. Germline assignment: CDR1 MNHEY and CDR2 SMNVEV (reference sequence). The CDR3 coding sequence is TGTGCCAGCACCGCCACCGTAAGGGGAAAAGAGACCCAGTACTTC. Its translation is CASTATVRGKETQYF.

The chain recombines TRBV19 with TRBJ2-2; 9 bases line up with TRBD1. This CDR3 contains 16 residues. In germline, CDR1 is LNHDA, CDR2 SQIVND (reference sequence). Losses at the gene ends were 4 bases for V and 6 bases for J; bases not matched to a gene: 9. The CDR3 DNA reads TGTGCCAGTAGTACGACAGGACAGGGGAGAGCCGGGGAGCTGTTTTTT. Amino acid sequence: CASSTTGQGRAGELFF.

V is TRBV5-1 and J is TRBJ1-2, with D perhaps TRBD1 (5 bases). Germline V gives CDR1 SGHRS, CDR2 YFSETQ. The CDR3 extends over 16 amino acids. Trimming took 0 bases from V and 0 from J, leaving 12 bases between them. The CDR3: CASSLGSGGANYGYTF. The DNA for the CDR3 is TGCGCCAGCAGCTTGGGATCAGGAGGGGCTAACTATGGCTACACCTTC.

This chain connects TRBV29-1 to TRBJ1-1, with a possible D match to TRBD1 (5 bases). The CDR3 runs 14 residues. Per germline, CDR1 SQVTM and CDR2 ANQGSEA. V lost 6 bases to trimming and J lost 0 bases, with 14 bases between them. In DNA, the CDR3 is TGCAGCGTGACAGCGAAATTCATGAACACTGAAGCTTTCTTT. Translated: CSVTAKFMNTEAFF.

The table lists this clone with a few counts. The CDR3: CASSTSDKGEAFF. The CDR3 region has the DNA TGTGCCAGCTCAACCTCCGACAAGGGGGAAGCTTTCTTT. This chain uses TRBV18 with TRBJ1-1; perhaps TRBD1 as D (5 bases). The CDR3 has 13 amino acids. V gave up 5 bases and J gave up 8 bases, with 15 bases separating them. Per the germline V gene, CDR1 is KGHSH and CDR2 is LQKENI.

CDR3 DNA sequence: TGTGCCAGCAGCGCCACCTCCTGGCAGTACCAAGAGACCCAGTACTTC. It encodes CASSATSWQYQETQYF. The V and J genes are TRBV2 and TRBJ2-5; D is unresolved. The CDR3 contains 16 residues. Germline CDR1 SNHLY, CDR2 FYNNEI. The V end was cut by 6 bases, the J end by 0 bases, with 17 bases between.

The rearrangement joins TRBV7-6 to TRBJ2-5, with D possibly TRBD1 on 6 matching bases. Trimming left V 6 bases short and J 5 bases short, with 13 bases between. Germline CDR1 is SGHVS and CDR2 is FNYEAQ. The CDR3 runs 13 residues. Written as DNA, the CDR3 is TGTGCCAGCAGGGGGGCGAGGGGGGAGACCCAGTACTTC. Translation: CASRGARGETQYF.

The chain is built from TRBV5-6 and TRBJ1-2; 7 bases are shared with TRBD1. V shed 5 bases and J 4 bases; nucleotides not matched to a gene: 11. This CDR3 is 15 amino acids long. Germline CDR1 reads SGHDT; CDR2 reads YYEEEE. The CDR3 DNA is TGTGCCAGCAGAACAGGGGCCGAGACCCTCTATGGCTACACCTTC. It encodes CASRTGAETLYGYTF.

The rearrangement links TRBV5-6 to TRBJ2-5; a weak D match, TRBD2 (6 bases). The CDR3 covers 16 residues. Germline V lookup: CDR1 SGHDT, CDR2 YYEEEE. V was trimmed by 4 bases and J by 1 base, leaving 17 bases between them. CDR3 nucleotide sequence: TGTGCCAGCAGCCATATACTAGCACGGGGCCAAGAGACCCAGTACTTC. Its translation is CASSHILARGQETQYF.

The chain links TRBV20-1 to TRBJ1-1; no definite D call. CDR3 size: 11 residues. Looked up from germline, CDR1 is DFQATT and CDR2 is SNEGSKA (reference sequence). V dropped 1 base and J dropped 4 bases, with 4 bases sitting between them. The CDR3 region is CSARAFTEAFF. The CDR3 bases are TGCAGTGCTAGAGCTTTCACTGAAGCTTTCTTT.

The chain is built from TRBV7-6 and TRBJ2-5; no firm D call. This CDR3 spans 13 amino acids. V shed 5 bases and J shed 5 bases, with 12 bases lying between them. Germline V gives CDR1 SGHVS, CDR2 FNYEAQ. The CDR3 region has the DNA TGTGCCAGCAGCCCTGAATCTCAGGAGACCCAGTACTTC. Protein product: CASSPESQETQYF. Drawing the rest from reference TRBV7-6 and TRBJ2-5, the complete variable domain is GAGVSQSPRYKVTKRGQDVALRCDPISGHVSLYWYRQALGQGPEFLTYFNYEAQQDKSGLPNDRFSAERPEGSISTLTIQRTEQRDSAMYRCASSPESQETQYFGPGTRLLVL.